These 26 T cell receptor beta chains originate from one sample sequenced in a study of Ad26.COV2.S vaccination and SARS-CoV-2 variants. Repertoires were generated with immunoSEQ multiplex PCR, while TCRdb's copy carries only in-frame clones and drops some. The table includes around 300,000 clones, 75% to 90% detected once. Noted treatment: roughly 18 received Ad26.COV2.S at low or high dose, single or two shots; several received placebo; per-sample allocation not given. Day 63 after the first injection of vaccine or placebo was the sampling time. Here the sequenced sample was peripheral blood, taken in a trial of Ad26.COV2.S vaccine versus placebo. The receptors shown here come from a person between 18 and 60 years old who received the Ad26.COV2.S COVID-19 vaccine or a placebo.

The chain links TRBV19 to TRBJ1-6; D is uncertain. Trimming left V 8 bases short and J 0 bases short, with 8 bases between. This CDR3 spans 14 amino acids. Germline-derived CDR1 and CDR2 are LNHDA and SQIVND (reference sequence). The CDR3, as DNA: TGTGCCAGTGGTCCGGACTCCTATAATTCACCCCTCCACTTT. Translating gives CASGPDSYNSPLHF. Supplemented by reference TRBV19 and TRBJ1-6, the full variable domain reads DGGITQSPKYLFRKEGQNVTLSCEQNLNHDAMYWYRQDPGQGLRLIYYSQIVNDFQKGDIAEGYSVSREKKESFPLTVTSAQKNPTAFYLCASGPDSYNSPLHFGNGTRLTVT.

The chain uses TRBV5-6 and TRBJ2-2; a weak D match, TRBD2 (5 bases). CDR1 is SGHDT and CDR2 is YYEEEE in the germline V gene. V lost 0 bases, J lost 4 bases, and 16 bases lay in between. The CDR3 is 17 amino acids. CDR3 bases: TGTGCCAGCAGCTTGGACAGCCTTATTGGGAGCACCGGGGAGCTGTTTTTT. This translates into CASSLDSLIGSTGELFF.

The chain carries TRBV18 and TRBJ1-5; D is unclear. Deletions cut 3 bases from V and 5 bases from J, with 8 bases between. This CDR3 spans 13 amino acids. Germline V CDR1 and CDR2: KGHSH, LQKENI. CDR3 sequence (DNA): TGTGCCAGCTCACCGGACGGAGATCAGCCCCAGCATTTT. It specifies CASSPDGDQPQHF.

The gene calls are TRBV4-2 and TRBJ2-1; D is unclear. This CDR3 is built from 18 residues. Germline V gene lookup returns CDR1 LGHNA and CDR2 YNFKEQ. Trimming pared 1 base from V and 6 bases from J, leaving 22 bases between. Written as DNA, the CDR3 is TGTGCCAGCAGCCAAGGTCCGGGCCCATCTATTATTGGCAATGAGCAGTTCTTC. It specifies CASSQGPGPSIIGNEQFF.

The rearrangement uses TRBV10-3 and TRBJ2-7, with D unresolved. Germline lookup yields CDR1 ENHRY and CDR2 SYGVKD. Trimming left V 6 bases short and J 4 bases short, with 16 bases between. The CDR3 spans 14 residues. The CDR3 DNA sequence: TGTGCCATCAGCCCCGGGTTGAGAGATTACGAGCAGTACTTC. Translating it yields CAISPGLRDYEQYF.

This sequence joins TRBV12-3 or TRBV12-4 and TRBJ2-7; D may be TRBD1 or TRBD2 (5 bases each). Trimming took 9 bases from V and 4 from J, leaving 16 bases between them. CDR3 length: 13 residues. CDR3 sequence (DNA): TGTGCCAGTTCGGGACGGACCGGATACGAGCAGTACTTC. It specifies CASSGRTGYEQYF.

This clone was counted between two and nine times. This sequence joins TRBV12-3 or TRBV12-4 and TRBJ1-1, with D unresolved. The V gene lost 8 bases and the J gene lost 4 bases, with 14 bases spanning the gap. The CDR3 has 13 residues. CDR3 in amino acids: CASGILGATEAFF. CDR3 nucleotide sequence: TGTGCCAGCGGGATTCTTGGCGCCACTGAAGCTTTCTTT.

The chain is built from TRBV6-2 or TRBV6-3 and TRBJ2-5; D remains ambiguous. This CDR3 is built from 16 residues. V lost 3 bases and J lost 7, with 21 bases in between. Germline V gene sequence: CDR1 MNHEY, CDR2 SVGEGT. The CDR3 DNA is TGTGCCAGCAGTTATTCATTGGCGGTGCCCCAGAGGACCCAGTACTTC. As protein: CASSYSLAVPQRTQYF.

The gene calls are TRBV6-5 and TRBJ1-4; D not resolved. This CDR3 region has 14 residues. Trimming stripped 5 bases from V and 8 bases from J, with 15 bases between. CDR1 is MNHEY, CDR2 SVGAGI, per germline. This CDR3 is CASSPRAKREKLFF. The CDR3 DNA reads TGTGCCAGCAGTCCCCGGGCCAAACGAGAAAAACTGTTTTTT.

The rearrangement joins TRBV7-2 to TRBJ2-1; 15 positions match TRBD2. J was trimmed by 6 bases and V by 6 bases; bases with no gene match: 6. The CDR3 covers 16 residues. The germline V gene has CDR1 SGHTA and CDR2 FQGNSA. As DNA, the CDR3 is TGTGCCAGCAGTTTCGGACTAGCGGGGGGGGTCAATGAGCAGTTCTTC. As protein: CASSFGLAGGVNEQFF. Supplemented by reference TRBV7-2 and TRBJ2-1, the full variable domain reads GAGVSQSPSNKVTEKGKDVELRCDPISGHTALYWYRQSLGQGLEFLIYFQGNSAPDKSGLPSDRFSAERTGGSVSTLTIQRTQQEDSAVYLCASSFGLAGGVNEQFFGPGTRLTVL.

This clone was detected only a few times. The rearrangement uses TRBV27 and TRBJ1-6, with a tentative D call TRBD1 (5 bases). The V and J ends lost 6 bases and 8 bases respectively, with 23 bases between them. The V gene's germline CDR1 is MNHEY and CDR2 SMNVEV (reference sequence). This CDR3 has 17 amino acids. This CDR3 reads CASSLARRGISHSPLHF. The CDR3 region has the DNA TGTGCCAGCAGCTTAGCCAGACGGGGGATAAGCCATTCACCCCTCCACTTT.

The chain links TRBV28 to TRBJ1-5; 8 bases are shared with TRBD1. The J segment lost 7 bases and the V segment lost 3 bases, leaving 5 bases of the junction unmatched. The CDR3 totals 14 residues. The germline V gene encodes CDR1 MDHEN and CDR2 SYDVKM. The CDR3 nucleotides read TGTGCCAGCAGTTTGCTGACAGGGGAGCAGCCCCAGCATTTT. It translates to CASSLLTGEQPQHF.

The chain links TRBV19 to TRBJ2-3, with 8 bases fitting TRBD2. Trimming took 5 bases from V and 1 from J; bases not matched to a gene: 8. The CDR3 consists of 16 residues. Germline lookup yields CDR1 LNHDA and CDR2 SQIVND (reference sequence). The CDR3 DNA follows: TGTGCCAGTAGTGACCGGGGGGGCGGAGGCACAGATACGCAGTATTTT. Protein sequence: CASSDRGGGGTDTQYF.

This clone has a single count. V gene TRBV9 combines with J gene TRBJ2-1; a weak D match, TRBD1 (6 bases). This CDR3 contains 15 residues. Per the germline V gene, CDR1 is SGDLS and CDR2 is YYNGEE. With 3 bases removed from V and 0 bases from J, the gap between germline ends came to 10 bases. The CDR3 bases are TGTGCCAGCAGCGCTTCGGGACACTCCTACAATGAGCAGTTCTTC. It codes for CASSASGHSYNEQFF. Looking up the rest from reference TRBV9 and TRBJ2-1 gives the full variable domain: DSGVTQTPKHLITATGQRVTLRCSPRSGDLSVYWYQQSLDQGLQFLIQYYNGEERAKGNILERFSAQQFPDLHSELNLSSLELGDSALYFCASSASGHSYNEQFFGPGTRLTVL.

V and J are TRBV19 and TRBJ1-4; D is undetermined. V lost 10 bases and J lost 2, with 14 bases in between. The CDR3 covers 14 residues. Germline assignment: CDR1 LNHDA and CDR2 SQIVND (reference sequence). CDR3: CATGYSRTNEKLFF. As DNA, the CDR3 is TGTGCCACCGGGTATTCGAGGACTAATGAAAAACTGTTTTTT.

The genes are TRBV27 and TRBJ2-6, with D maybe TRBD1 (6 bases). There are 14 residues in the CDR3. The V end lost 5 bases, the J end lost 4 bases, and 9 bases lay between the germline ends. CDR1 is MNHEY, CDR2 SMNVEV, per germline (reference sequence). As DNA, the CDR3 is TGTGCCAGCAGTCCCACAGGGGGGGCCAACGTCCTGACTTTC. It specifies CASSPTGGANVLTF.

This clone showed up just a few times. The chain recombines TRBV24-1 with TRBJ2-7, with D possibly being TRBD1 (7 bases). V gave up 9 bases and J gave up 3 bases, with 14 bases separating them. Germline assignment: CDR1 KGHDR and CDR2 SFDVKD. The CDR3 is made up of 13 amino acids. The CDR3, as DNA: TGTGCCACCTCGGGGGACAGCGGCTACGAGCAGTACTTC. This sequence encodes CATSGDSGYEQYF.

The rearrangement uses TRBV3-1 (or the pseudogene TRBV3-2) and TRBJ1-3; D unresolved. V lost 4 bases and J lost 0, with 10 bases in between. CDR1 and CDR2 (germline): LGHDT, YNNKEL (reference sequence). The CDR3 has 15 residues. CDR3 coding DNA: TGTGCCAGCAGCCTCAGTGGGAGCTCTGGAAACACCATATATTTT. Protein sequence: CASSLSGSSGNTIYF.

The chain employs TRBV5-4 and TRBJ2-7, with D perhaps matching TRBD2 (6 bases). The CDR3 is 14 amino acids. The ends were cut back, 2 bases at V and 0 bases at J, with 9 bases in the middle. Germline CDR1 reads SGHNT; CDR2 reads YYREEE (reference sequence). The CDR3 sequence: CASSFGGNSYEQYF. CDR3 sequence (DNA): TGTGCCAGCAGCTTTGGGGGGAACTCCTACGAGCAGTACTTC. Filled out from reference TRBV5-4 and TRBJ2-7, the complete variable domain reads ETGVTQSPTHLIKTRGQQVTLRCSSQSGHNTVSWYQQALGQGPQFIFQYYREEENGRGNFPPRFSGLQFPNYSSELNVNALELDDSALYLCASSFGGNSYEQYFGPGTRLTVT.

This clone was seen just once. The gene calls are TRBV27 and TRBJ2-5, with 9 bases matching TRBD1. Trimming at V came to 8 bases and at J to 5 bases, leaving 6 bases not matched to a gene. Germline V gene sequence: CDR1 MNHEY, CDR2 SMNVEV (reference sequence). The CDR3 extends over 13 amino acids. The CDR3 DNA follows: TGTGCCAGCGCCTGGGACAGGGCGGAGACCCAGTACTTC. This translates into CASAWDRAETQYF.

The rearrangement links TRBV30 to TRBJ1-3; TRBD1 agrees at 9 bases. The CDR3 contains 13 residues. The germline gives CDR1 GTSNPN, CDR2 SVGIG (reference sequence). V shed 5 bases and J 3 bases; nucleotides not matched to a gene: 2. This CDR3 reads CAWDRGYGNTIYF. The CDR3 bases are TGTGCCTGGGACAGGGGGTATGGAAACACCATATATTTT.

The rearrangement uses TRBV6-5 and TRBJ2-1; 8 bases align to TRBD2. CDR1 is MNHEY and CDR2 is SVGAGI in the germline V gene. V lost 7 bases to trimming and J lost 7 bases; unmatched junction nucleotides: 6. This CDR3 spans 13 amino acids. In DNA form, the CDR3 reads TGTGCCAGCACGAGCGGGAGTGTGAATGAGCAGTTCTTC. Translating gives CASTSGSVNEQFF.

In regard to this clone: The same CDR3 arises from other DNA sequences in this sample as well. The J gene is TRBJ1-1, the V gene TRBV28, with 9 nucleotides matching TRBD1. Germline values: CDR1 MDHEN, CDR2 SYDVKM. V dropped 4 bases and J dropped 2; count of bases not matched to a gene: 2. There are 14 residues in the CDR3. The CDR3 bases are TGTGCCAGCAGTTGGACAGGGGAAAACACTGAAGCTTTCTTT. Residues: CASSWTGENTEAFF. Full variable domain (rest looked up from reference TRBV28 and TRBJ1-1): DVKVTQSSRYLVKRTGEKVFLECVQDMDHENMFWYRQDPGLGLRLIYFSYDVKMKEKGDIPEGYSVSREKKERFSLILESASTNQTSMYLCASSWTGENTEAFFGQGTRLTVV.

This clone was seen only a few times. J is TRBJ1-5 and V is TRBV7-9; D unclear. Trimming cost V 6 bases and J 5 bases, with 14 bases left between them. The CDR3 is made up of 14 amino acids. Germline V gene sequence: CDR1 SEHNR, CDR2 FQNEAQ (reference sequence). CDR3 coding DNA: TGTGCCAGCAGTTCGTGGACGGCTGATCAGCCCCAGCATTTT. This encodes CASSSWTADQPQHF. The whole variable domain, remainder taken from reference TRBV7-9 and TRBJ1-5, is DTGVSQNPRHKITKRGQNVTFRCDPISEHNRLYWYRQTLGQGPEFLTYFQNEAQLEKSRLLSDRFSAERPKGSFSTLEIQRTEQGDSAMYLCASSSWTADQPQHFGDGTRLSIL.

This clone is a singleton in its sample. This chain joins TRBV7-9 and TRBJ1-6; TRBD1 matches at 9 bases. V was pared by 3 bases and J by 9 bases, with 6 bases of the junction left unmatched. Germline V CDR1 and CDR2: SEHNR, FQNEAQ (reference sequence). The CDR3 extends over 15 amino acids. CDR3: CASSLLDRGSSPLHF. CDR3 coding DNA: TGTGCCAGCAGCTTGTTGGACAGGGGAAGTTCACCCCTCCACTTT.

This sequence joins TRBV7-2 and TRBJ2-7; 9 bases line up with TRBD1. There are 15 residues in the CDR3. J gave up 7 bases and V 4 bases, and 11 bases lay outside the gene matches. Germline lookup yields CDR1 SGHTA and CDR2 FQGNSA. The CDR3 is CASSSGQGGPWEQYF. In DNA form, the CDR3 reads TGTGCCAGCAGCTCGGGACAGGGCGGGCCCTGGGAGCAGTACTTC.